Listed here are 31 T cell receptor beta chains from one sample, sequenced in a study of graft-versus-host responses after intestinal transplantation. Clones were sequenced by immunoSEQ multiplex PCR, and TCRdb holds only the in-frame ones, with some missing. The sample contains 45,000 or so clones, 75% to 95% of which appear only once. This sample comprised PBMCs, obtained 524 days after transplant. The receptor source for this set is a human patient who received an intestinal transplant, so some T cells may come from the graft donor.

The table lists this clone with a count of one. V gene TRBV28 combines with J gene TRBJ1-5; D perhaps matches TRBD1 (6 bases). Trimming removed 2 bases at V and 5 bases at J, with 10 bases between. This CDR3 spans 14 amino acids. Germline assignment: CDR1 MDHEN and CDR2 SYDVKM. The CDR3 DNA follows: TGTGCCAGCAGTTTAGACAGGCACTATCAGCCCCAGCATTTT. It specifies CASSLDRHYQPQHF. Looking up the rest from reference TRBV28 and TRBJ1-5 gives the full variable domain: DVKVTQSSRYLVKRTGEKVFLECVQDMDHENMFWYRQDPGLGLRLIYFSYDVKMKEKGDIPEGYSVSREKKERFSLILESASTNQTSMYLCASSLDRHYQPQHFGDGTRLSIL.

The V gene is TRBV28, the J gene TRBJ1-4, with D unclear. There are 14 residues in the CDR3. The V end was cut by 6 bases, the J end by 0 bases, with 8 bases between. Germline V CDR1 and CDR2: MDHEN, SYDVKM. The CDR3 DNA sequence: TGTGCCAGCAGCCCCCAAGCAACTAATGAAAAACTGTTTTTT. It yields the protein CASSPQATNEKLFF. Looking up the rest from reference TRBV28 and TRBJ1-4 gives the full variable domain: DVKVTQSSRYLVKRTGEKVFLECVQDMDHENMFWYRQDPGLGLRLIYFSYDVKMKEKGDIPEGYSVSREKKERFSLILESASTNQTSMYLCASSPQATNEKLFFGSGTQLSVL.

V and J are TRBV14 and TRBJ1-6, with 11 bases matching TRBD1. CDR3 length: 19 amino acids. V gave up 5 bases and J gave up 10 bases; unmatched junction bases: 19. The germline V gene has CDR1 SGHDN and CDR2 FVKESK. CDR3 residues: CASSYSWTGGLSGVSPLHF. The CDR3 nucleotides are TGTGCCAGCAGCTACTCCTGGACAGGGGGCTTATCCGGTGTCTCACCCCTCCACTTT.

This sequence joins TRBV9 and TRBJ2-3; TRBD2 might be the D (6 bases). Trimming shortened V by 7 bases and J by 2 bases, and 14 bases separated the two germline ends. The CDR3 is made up of 14 amino acids. Germline assignment: CDR1 SGDLS and CDR2 YYNGEE. The CDR3 is CASGREPYTDTQYF. The CDR3 DNA reads as TGTGCCAGCGGACGGGAGCCGTACACAGATACGCAGTATTTT.

The rearrangement links TRBV19 to TRBJ2-3; D gene ambiguous. V lost 6 bases and J 6 bases, leaving 10 bases between the germline ends. Per the germline V gene, CDR1 is LNHDA and CDR2 is SQIVND (reference sequence). This CDR3 contains 12 residues. CDR3 region: CASSPRSDTQYF. CDR3 DNA sequence: TGTGCCAGTAGCCCTCGGAGTGATACGCAGTATTTT.

J is TRBJ1-4 and V is TRBV7-9, with D perhaps matching TRBD1 (5 bases). Germline lookup yields CDR1 SEHNR and CDR2 FQNEAQ (reference sequence). Between the trimmed V and J ends, which lost 4 bases and 3 bases, there was a span of 9 bases. The CDR3 is 14 residues long. CDR3 nucleotides: TGTGCCAGCAGCTCACGAGGGGCTAATGAAAAACTGTTTTTT. Its protein product is CASSSRGANEKLFF.

A single count supports this clone. The V and J genes are TRBV28 and TRBJ2-3; weak D call: TRBD2 (5 bases). Germline-derived CDR1 and CDR2 are MDHEN and SYDVKM. The CDR3 is 16 residues long. The germline V and J ends were trimmed by 3 bases and 0 bases, with 13 bases remaining between them. In nucleotides, the CDR3 is TGTGCCAGCAGTTTGACGTCTAGCCCTAGCACAGATACGCAGTATTTT. It is translated as CASSLTSSPSTDTQYF.

The CDR3 DNA sequence: TGTGCCAGCAGCAAAGCGCTTGACTTCCGGTGGGACCAAGAGACCCAGTACTTC. Its protein is CASSKALDFRWDQETQYF. This sequence joins TRBV21-1 and TRBJ2-5; the D call TRBD2 from the table was never checked on the DNA. TRBV21-1 is shown as a pseudogene. The CDR3 sequence is 18 residues long.

The V call is TRBV7-8, the J call TRBJ1-4; D unresolved. Germline CDR1 is SGHVS and CDR2 is FQNEAQ. This CDR3 region has 14 residues. V was cut by 5 bases and J by 5 bases, with 12 bases left in between. DNA of the CDR3: TGTGCCAGCAGCCCGTCACGAGTAAATGAAAAACTGTTTTTT. This encodes CASSPSRVNEKLFF. The entire variable domain, with the rest obtained from reference TRBV7-8 and TRBJ1-4, is as follows: GAGVSQSPRYKVAKRGQDVALRCDPISGHVSLFWYQQALGQGPEFLTYFQNEAQLDKSGLPSDRFFAERPEGSVSTLKIQRTQQEDSAVYLCASSPSRVNEKLFFGSGTQLSVL.

The chain has TRBV28 and TRBJ2-7; D is ambiguous. This CDR3 contains 14 residues. CDR1 and CDR2 from the germline V gene are MDHEN and SYDVKM. The CDR3 sequence: CGVGVNALSYEQYF. CDR3 sequence (DNA): TGTGGAGTAGGAGTCAACGCCCTCTCCTACGAGCAGTACTTC.

The rearrangement links TRBV19 to TRBJ1-5, with 10 nucleotides matching TRBD1. With V trimmed by 6 bases and J by 0 bases, 5 bases remained unmatched. The CDR3 is 16 residues long. Germline-derived CDR1 and CDR2 are LNHDA and SQIVND (reference sequence). The CDR3 bases are TGTGCCAGTAGGCGGACAGGGGGAAATAGCAATCAGCCCCAGCATTTT. Translating it yields CASRRTGGNSNQPQHF.

The CDR3 nucleotides read TGTGCCAGCAGTTTATCACCCAGCTACGAGCAGTACTTC. It yields the protein CASSLSPSYEQYF. J is TRBJ2-7 and V is TRBV27; D unclear. In germline, CDR1 is MNHEY, CDR2 SMNVEV (reference sequence). V lost 0 bases and J 3 bases, leaving 6 bases between the germline ends. The CDR3 is 13 residues long.

The chain employs TRBV19 and TRBJ1-5; 7 nucleotides match TRBD1. CDR1 and CDR2 from the germline V gene are LNHDA and SQIVND (reference sequence). The CDR3 extends over 15 amino acids. The trim removed 5 bases at V and 0 bases at J, leaving 4 bases unmatched. The CDR3 region has the DNA TGTGCCAGTAGTTCTCAGGGGGATAGCAATCAGCCCCAGCATTTT. This translates into CASSSQGDSNQPQHF.

This chain connects TRBV29-1 to TRBJ2-7; maybe TRBD2 (7 bases). Per the germline V gene, CDR1 is SQVTM and CDR2 is ANQGSEA. The CDR3 runs to 13 residues. V was clipped by 7 bases and J by 0 bases, with 13 bases between them. The CDR3 DNA is TGCAGCGGGGGGGGCGGCTCCTCCTACGAGCAGTACTTC. Translated: CSGGGGSSYEQYF.

This chain links TRBV4-1 with TRBJ1-5; 8 positions match TRBD1. Germline V gene sequence: CDR1 MGHRA, CDR2 YSYEKL. V lost 2 bases to trimming and J lost 6 bases; unmatched junction nucleotides: 6. The CDR3 spans 15 residues. Written as DNA, the CDR3 is TGCGCCAGCAGCCAATACGGACAGGGTAGTCAGCCCCAGCATTTT. Translating it yields CASSQYGQGSQPQHF.

The CDR3 sequence is CASSLRATSTGELFF. CDR3 bases: TGTGCCAGCAGCTTAAGGGCTACTAGCACCGGGGAGCTGTTTTTT. This chain links TRBV11-2 with TRBJ2-2; tentative D call: TRBD2 (5 bases). CDR3 length: 15 amino acids. From germline, CDR1 is SGHAT and CDR2 FQNNGV. V was pared by 2 bases and J by 4 bases, with 11 bases between. The full variable domain, completed using reference TRBV11-2 and TRBJ2-2, is EAGVAQSPRYKIIEKRQSVAFWCNPISGHATLYWYQQILGQGPKLLIQFQNNGVVDDSQLPKDRFSAERLKGVDSTLKIQPAKLEDSAVYLCASSLRATSTGELFFGEGSRLTVL.

The CDR3 coding sequence is TGTGCCAGCAGCCAAGCCCCGACAGGGGGCACGAACACAGATACGCAGTATTTT. Amino acid sequence: CASSQAPTGGTNTDTQYF. The chain couples TRBV4-2 to TRBJ2-3; 10 nucleotides match TRBD1. The CDR3 has 18 amino acids. J gave up 2 bases and V 1 base, and 9 bases lay outside the gene matches. The V gene's germline CDR1 is LGHNA and CDR2 YNFKEQ.

The chain uses TRBV2 and TRBJ2-7; 8 positions agree with TRBD1. The V gene's germline CDR1 is SNHLY and CDR2 FYNNEI. The CDR3 runs 17 residues. Trimming cost V 8 bases and J 1 base; bases outside gene matches: 16. This chain's CDR3 is CASSSRVGDRGSYEQYF. CDR3 nucleotides: TGTGCCAGCTCCTCCCGGGTTGGCGACAGGGGTTCCTACGAGCAGTACTTC.

The chain employs TRBV28 and TRBJ1-5; 8 nucleotides match TRBD1. Germline values: CDR1 MDHEN, CDR2 SYDVKM. The CDR3 extends over 15 amino acids. Germline trimming cut 7 bases from V and 4 bases from J; bases unmatched to any gene: 9. CDR3: CASNFLTGGNQPQHF. The CDR3 DNA reads as TGTGCCAGCAATTTCCTTACAGGGGGAAATCAGCCCCAGCATTTT.

J is TRBJ1-1 and V is TRBV27; D remains ambiguous. The CDR3 has 13 amino acids. CDR1 is MNHEY and CDR2 is SMNVEV in the germline V gene (reference sequence). V shed 0 bases and J shed 2 bases, with 4 bases lying between them. The CDR3 is CASSLSVNTEAFF. The CDR3 bases are TGTGCCAGCAGTTTATCCGTCAACACTGAAGCTTTCTTT.

J is TRBJ1-1 and V is TRBV5-4; D might be TRBD1 (5 bases). CDR3 length: 14 residues. With 0 bases removed from V and 1 base from J, the gap between germline ends came to 7 bases. From germline, CDR1 is SGHNT and CDR2 YYREEE (reference sequence). The CDR3: CASSLVGTNTEAFF. CDR3 nucleotides: TGTGCCAGCAGCTTGGTGGGGACGAACACTGAAGCTTTCTTT.

V and J are TRBV28 and TRBJ2-1; D unclear. CDR1 is MDHEN, CDR2 SYDVKM, per germline. The V gene lost 7 bases and the J gene lost 7 bases, with 11 bases spanning the gap. This CDR3 spans 12 amino acids. The CDR3 reads CASIDLGNEQFF. The CDR3 DNA reads TGTGCCAGCATCGACCTTGGGAATGAGCAGTTCTTC.

V and J are TRBV6-1 and TRBJ1-2, with unresolved D. CDR3 length: 12 residues. The V end was cut by 3 bases, the J end by 8 bases, with 10 bases between. Germline V gene data show CDR1 as MNHNS and CDR2 as SASEGT. DNA of the CDR3: TGTGCCAGCAGTGAGGTCGGGAGCGGCTACACCTTC. This sequence encodes CASSEVGSGYTF.

This chain connects TRBV27 to TRBJ2-7; D not resolved. The CDR3 extends over 15 amino acids. From germline, CDR1 is MNHEY and CDR2 SMNVEV (reference sequence). Trimming took off 1 base at V and 6 bases at J, with 16 bases between the two ends. CDR3 amino acids: CASSLFSGPSSEQYF. CDR3 nucleotide sequence: TGTGCCAGCAGTTTATTTTCCGGCCCCAGCTCCGAGCAGTACTTC.

The chain combines TRBV27 with TRBJ1-2; 8 bases map to TRBD1. This CDR3 comprises 15 residues. With V trimmed by 5 bases and J by 6 bases, 11 bases remained unmatched. Germline V CDR1 and CDR2: MNHEY, SMNVEV (reference sequence). The CDR3 sequence: CASSPTGQGLNGYTF. The CDR3 region has the DNA TGTGCCAGCAGTCCTACCGGACAGGGCTTGAATGGCTACACCTTC.

V gene TRBV29-1 combines with J gene TRBJ2-1, with D unclear. V lost 8 bases and J 7 bases, leaving 9 bases between the germline ends. Germline V gene data show CDR1 as SQVTM and CDR2 as ANQGSEA. The CDR3 spans 10 residues. Written as DNA, the CDR3 is TGCAGCCCTCCTATTAATGAGCAGTTCTTC. Amino acid sequence: CSPPINEQFF.

The chain combines TRBV9 with TRBJ2-5; 7 nucleotides line up with TRBD2. J was trimmed by 5 bases and V by 0 bases; bases with no gene match: 13. Germline V gene sequence: CDR1 SGDLS, CDR2 YYNGEE. The CDR3 covers 17 residues. The CDR3 nucleotides are TGTGCCAGCAGCGTAGGGGGAGGGCCAGGGTTGGAGGAGACCCAGTACTTC. It is translated as CASSVGGGPGLEETQYF.

This clone has just one count. The V gene is TRBV28, the J gene TRBJ2-7, with 11 bases lining up with TRBD2. The V segment lost 4 bases and the J segment 2 bases; nucleotides outside the gene matches: 4. Germline assignment: CDR1 MDHEN and CDR2 SYDVKM. The CDR3 is made up of 15 amino acids. CDR3 nucleotide sequence: TGTGCCAGCAGTTCTAGACTAGCGGGAACCTACGAGCAGTACTTC. Its translation: CASSSRLAGTYEQYF.

Concerning this clone: Other DNA sequences from this sample encode an identical CDR3 as well. The chain employs TRBV14 and TRBJ2-7, with 7 nucleotides matching TRBD1. This CDR3 spans 17 amino acids. With 2 bases clipped from V and 0 bases from J, the junction kept 10 bases outside the gene matches. Germline V CDR1 and CDR2: SGHDN, FVKESK. CDR3 sequence: CASSQMWRTGRSYEQYF. CDR3 bases: TGTGCCAGCAGCCAAATGTGGCGGACAGGCCGCTCCTACGAGCAGTACTTC.

The V gene is TRBV6-1, the J gene TRBJ1-1; 7 bases are a match to TRBD1. This CDR3 spans 14 amino acids. V lost 6 bases and J lost 0; bases outside the gene matches: 4. Germline loops: CDR1 MNHNS, CDR2 SASEGT. The CDR3 protein is CASSPTGLNTEAFF. The CDR3 nucleotides read TGTGCCAGCAGCCCGACAGGGCTGAACACTGAAGCTTTCTTT.

This chain joins TRBV11-1 and TRBJ1-5; D remains ambiguous. Germline CDR1 and CDR2: SGHAT and FQDESV (reference sequence). Trimming took 0 bases from V and 5 from J, leaving 5 bases between them. The CDR3 sequence is 13 residues long. This CDR3 is CASSLARDQPQHF. The CDR3 coding sequence is TGTGCCAGCAGCTTAGCGAGGGATCAGCCCCAGCATTTT. The entire variable domain, with the rest obtained from reference TRBV11-1 and TRBJ1-5, is as follows: EAEVAQSPRYKITEKSQAVAFWCDPISGHATLYWYRQILGQGPELLVQFQDESVVDDSQLPKDRFSAERLKGVDSTLKIQPAELGDSAMYLCASSLARDQPQHFGDGTRLSIL.